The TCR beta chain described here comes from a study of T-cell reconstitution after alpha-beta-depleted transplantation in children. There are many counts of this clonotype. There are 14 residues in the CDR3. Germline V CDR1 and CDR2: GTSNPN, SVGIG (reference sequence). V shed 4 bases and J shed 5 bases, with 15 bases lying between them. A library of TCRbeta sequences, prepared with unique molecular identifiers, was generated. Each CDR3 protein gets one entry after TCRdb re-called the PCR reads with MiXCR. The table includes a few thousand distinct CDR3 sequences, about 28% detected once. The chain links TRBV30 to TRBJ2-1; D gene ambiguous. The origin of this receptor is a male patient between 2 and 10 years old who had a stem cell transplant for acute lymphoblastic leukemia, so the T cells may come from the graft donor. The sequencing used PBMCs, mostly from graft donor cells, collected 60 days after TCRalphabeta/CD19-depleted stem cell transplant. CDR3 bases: TGTGCCTGGAACGGGCCGGAGCTAGACAATGAGCAGTTCTTC. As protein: CAWNGPELDNEQFF.